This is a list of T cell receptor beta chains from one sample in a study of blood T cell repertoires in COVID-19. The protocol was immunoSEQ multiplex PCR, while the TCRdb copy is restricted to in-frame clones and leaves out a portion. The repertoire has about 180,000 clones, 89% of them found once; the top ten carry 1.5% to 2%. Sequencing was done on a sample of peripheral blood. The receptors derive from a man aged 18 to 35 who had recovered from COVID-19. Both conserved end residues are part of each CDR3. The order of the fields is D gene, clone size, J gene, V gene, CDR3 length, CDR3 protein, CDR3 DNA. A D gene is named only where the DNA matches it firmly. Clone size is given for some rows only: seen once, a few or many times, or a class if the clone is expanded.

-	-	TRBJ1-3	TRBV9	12	CASSGQGNTIYF	TGTGCCAGCAGCGGACAGGGAAACACCATATATTTT
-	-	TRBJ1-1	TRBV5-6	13	CASSPAGRTEAFF	TGTGCCAGCAGCCCTGCAGGGAGGACTGAAGCTTTCTTT
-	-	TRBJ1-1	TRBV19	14	CASRTPGGGTEAFF	TGTGCCAGTAGAACCCCGGGAGGAGGCACTGAAGCTTTCTTT
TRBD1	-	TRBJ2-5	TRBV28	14	CASSSDRGGETQYF	TGTGCCAGCAGTTCGGACAGGGGGGGAGAGACCCAGTACTTC
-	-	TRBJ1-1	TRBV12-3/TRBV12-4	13	CASSLRQTAEAFF	TGTGCCAGCAGTTTGCGACAGACAGCTGAAGCTTTCTTT
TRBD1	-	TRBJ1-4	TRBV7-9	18	CASSLAGTDHNSNEKLFF	TGTGCCAGCAGCTTAGCGGGGACAGACCACAACTCTAATGAAAAACTGTTTTTT
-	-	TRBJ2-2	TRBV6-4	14	CASRGQSNTGELFF	TGTGCCAGCAGAGGACAGTCGAACACCGGGGAGCTGTTTTTT
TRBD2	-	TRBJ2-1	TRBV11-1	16	CASSRGTSGLLGEQFF	TGTGCCAGCAGCCGTGGGACTAGCGGGCTCCTAGGTGAGCAGTTCTTC
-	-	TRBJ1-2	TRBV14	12	CASSHSGNGYTF	TGTGCCAGCAGCCATAGCGGGAATGGCTACACCTTC
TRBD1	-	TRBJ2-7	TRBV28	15	CASSKPGTATYEQYF	TGTGCCAGCAGTAAACCCGGGACAGCTACCTACGAGCAGTACTTC
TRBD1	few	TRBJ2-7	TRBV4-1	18	CASSRVTPGTATSYEQYF	TGCGCCAGCAGCCGAGTCACGCCCGGGACAGCGACCTCCTACGAGCAGTACTTC
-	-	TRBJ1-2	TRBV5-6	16	CASSLWAPGLGYGYTF	TGTGCCAGCAGCTTGTGGGCCCCAGGGCTGGGGTATGGCTACACCTTC
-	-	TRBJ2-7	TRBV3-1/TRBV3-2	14	CASSQDSAAYEQYF	TGTGCCAGCAGCCAAGATTCAGCGGCGTACGAGCAGTACTTC
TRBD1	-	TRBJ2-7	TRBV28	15	CASSFIGTAPYEQYF	TGTGCCAGCAGTTTTATAGGGACAGCGCCCTACGAGCAGTACTTC
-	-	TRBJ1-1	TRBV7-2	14	CASSLEGGVTEAFF	TGTGCCAGCAGCTTAGAAGGGGGGGTTACTGAAGCTTTCTTT
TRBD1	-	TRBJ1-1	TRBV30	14	CAWSIQGVRTEAFF	TGTGCCTGGAGTATCCAGGGGGTGAGGACTGAAGCTTTCTTT
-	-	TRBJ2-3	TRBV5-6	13	CASSLGGTDTQYF	TGTGCCAGCAGCTTGGGCGGCACAGATACGCAGTATTTT